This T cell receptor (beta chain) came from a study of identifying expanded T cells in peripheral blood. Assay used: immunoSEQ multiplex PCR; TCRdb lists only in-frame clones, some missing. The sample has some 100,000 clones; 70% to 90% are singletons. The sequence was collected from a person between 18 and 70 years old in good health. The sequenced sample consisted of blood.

CDR3 residues: CAWSARVSNQPQHF. CDR3 in DNA: TGTGCCTGGAGTGCCAGGGTAAGCAATCAGCCCCAGCATTTT. The chain employs TRBV30 and TRBJ1-5; tentatively, D is TRBD1 (5 bases). With 1 base removed from V and 1 base from J, the gap between germline ends came to 8 bases. Germline loops: CDR1 GTSNPN, CDR2 SVGIG (reference sequence). This CDR3 has 14 amino acids.